This is a list of T cell receptor beta chains from one sample in a study of T cell repertoires in cytomegalovirus infection. Antigens of these TCRs are unknown. In TCRdb, the reads were re-called with MiXCR into one record per CDR3 protein. The table shows approximately 100,000 distinct CDR3 sequences, with less than 55% occurring only once. The sequenced sample was CD8+ T cells from cultured PBMCs, obtained from culture after CMV antigen stimulation. The receptors originated from a human donor in good health (CMV status not recorded). Some clones in this sample may be carry-over from other donors' samples. Both conserved end residues are part of each CDR3. A D gene is named only where the DNA matches it firmly. A row's size may be missing; if present it is once, few, many or a size class.

CDR3 length | D gene | J gene | clone size | V gene | CDR3 protein | CDR3 DNA
13 | TRBD1 | TRBJ1-1 | . | TRBV6-8 | CASSPTGGLEAFF | TGTGCCAGCAGCCCGACAGGGGGCCTTGAAGCTTTCTTT
15 | . | TRBJ2-1 | once | TRBV29-1 | CSVITLQGRIGEQFF | TGCAGCGTTATCACCCTACAGGGACGAATAGGTGAGCAGTTCTTC
18 | . | TRBJ2-2 | . | TRBV7-8 | CASSLGLTARERTGELFF | TGTGCCAGCAGCTTAGGGTTGACCGCGAGGGAACGAACCGGGGAGCTGTTTTTT
15 | . | TRBJ2-7 | . | TRBV19 | CASSIRAMYNYEQYF | TGTGCCAGTAGTATAAGAGCCATGTATAACTACGAGCAGTACTTC
18 | . | TRBJ2-6 | . | TRBV24-1 | CATSDPGTSSSGANVLTF | TGTGCCACCAGTGATCCCGGGACCTCTAGCTCTGGGGCCAACGTCCTGACTTTC
13 | TRBD1 | TRBJ1-1 | . | TRBV4-1 | CASSRDSLSEAFF | TGCGCCAGCAGCCGGGACAGCCTTTCTGAAGCTTTCTTT
15 | . | TRBJ1-6 | . | TRBV27 | CASSPSGNWNSPLHF | TGTGCCAGCAGTCCCAGTGGGAATTGGAATTCACCCCTCCACTTT
13 | TRBD1 | TRBJ2-1 | . | TRBV7-9 | CASSLDDRDEQFF | TGTGCCAGCAGCTTGGATGACAGGGATGAGCAGTTCTTC
13 | . | TRBJ1-1 | . | TRBV29-1 | CSTRDGRTPEAFF | TGCAGCACCCGGGACGGACGCACGCCTGAAGCTTTCTTT
13 | . | TRBJ2-3 | . | TRBV7-9 | CASSLDPRDTQYF | TGTGCCAGCAGCTTAGACCCGCGTGATACGCAGTATTTT
19 | TRBD2 | TRBJ2-6 | . | TRBV7-9 | CASSLAGRAGVSGANVLTF | TGTGCCAGCAGCTTAGCAGGGAGGGCCGGAGTCTCTGGGGCCAACGTCCTGACTTTC
14 | TRBD2 | TRBJ2-5 | . | TRBV15 | CATSRRGAGETQYF | TGTGCCACCAGCAGACGGGGAGCGGGGGAGACCCAGTACTTC
14 | . | TRBJ2-7 | . | TRBV18 | CASSPPLAPYEQYF | TGTGCCAGCTCACCACCTCTGGCCCCCTACGAGCAGTACTTC
12 | . | TRBJ1-1 | few | TRBV19 | CASSIGRNEAFF | TGTGCCAGTAGTATAGGACGTAATGAAGCTTTCTTT
16 | . | TRBJ1-1 | . | TRBV19 | CASSILLGHVNTEAFF | TGTGCCAGTAGTATCCTACTCGGACACGTGAACACTGAAGCTTTCTTT
15 | TRBD1 | TRBJ1-1 | once | TRBV14 | CASRHMGQKNTEAFF | TGTGCCAGCAGACACATGGGACAGAAGAACACTGAAGCTTTCTTT
14 | . | TRBJ2-1 | . | TRBV6-2/TRBV6-3 | CASSHPGAYNEQFF | TGTGCCAGCAGCCACCCCGGGGCGTACAATGAGCAGTTCTTC
16 | . | TRBJ1-6 | . | TRBV27 | CASSSVSTGSNSPLHF | TGTGCCAGCAGTTCCGTCTCGACAGGTTCTAATTCACCCCTCCACTTT
14 | TRBD1 | TRBJ1-1 | few | TRBV12-3/TRBV12-4 | CASSFDRAKEKAFF | TGTGCCAGCAGTTTCGACAGGGCTAAGGAGAAAGCTTTCTTT
15 | TRBD1 | TRBJ1-2 | . | TRBV7-9 | CASSFPGQGAYGYTF | TGTGCCAGCAGCTTTCCGGGACAGGGGGCTTATGGCTACACCTTC
15 | . | TRBJ2-2 | few | TRBV9 | CASSPGGHLTGELFF | TGTGCCAGCAGCCCCGGAGGACATCTTACCGGGGAGCTGTTTTTT
18 | . | TRBJ2-1 | few | TRBV6-1 | CASSEVSPLLRGDNEQFF | TGTGCCAGCAGTGAAGTAAGCCCGCTGCTGCGAGGCGACAATGAGCAGTTCTTC
16 | . | TRBJ1-1 | few | TRBV5-1 | CASSLDSEGGGTEAFF | TGCGCCAGCAGCTTGGACTCAGAGGGGGGAGGCACTGAAGCTTTCTTT
14 | TRBD2 | TRBJ2-2 | . | TRBV20-1 | CSAGGGTNTGELFF | TGCAGTGCCGGGGGAGGGACGAACACCGGGGAGCTGTTTTTT
15 | TRBD1 | TRBJ1-1 | few | TRBV19 | CASSLGTGMNTEAFF | TGTGCCAGTAGTCTTGGGACAGGCATGAACACTGAAGCTTTCTTT
15 | . | TRBJ2-1 | . | TRBV9 | CASSVSAAGRNEQFF | TGTGCCAGCAGCGTATCGGCGGCAGGGCGGAATGAGCAGTTCTTC
15 | TRBD1 | TRBJ1-4 | . | TRBV6-6 | CASSSDRATNEKLFF | TGTGCCAGCAGTTCGGACAGGGCAACTAATGAAAAACTGTTTTTT
15 | . | TRBJ2-3 | . | TRBV20-1 | CSARDIGGGGDTQYF | TGCAGTGCTAGAGATATTGGCGGGGGCGGAGATACGCAGTATTTT
15 | . | TRBJ2-5 | few | TRBV6-5 | CASSYSPGVQETQYF | TGTGCCAGCAGTTACTCTCCGGGCGTACAAGAGACCCAGTACTTC
18 | TRBD1 | TRBJ2-6 | . | TRBV27 | CASSTPTGREAGANVLTF | TGTGCCAGCAGCACCCCGACAGGGCGAGAAGCTGGGGCCAACGTTCTGACTTTC
16 | TRBD1 | TRBJ2-5 | . | TRBV12-3/TRBV12-4 | CASSLGGQPLSETQYF | TGTGCCAGCAGTTTAGGGGGACAGCCTTTGTCGGAGACCCAGTACTTC
12 | . | TRBJ2-7 | few | TRBV7-6 | CASSPGDYEQYF | TGTGCCAGCAGCCCCGGGGACTACGAGCAGTACTTC